A selection of T cell receptor beta chains follows, all from one sample in a study of blood T cell repertoires in COVID-19. Here immunoSEQ multiplex PCR was the method, and the copy in TCRdb shows in-frame clones only, minus some. The table lists 60,000 to 70,000 clones, roughly 88% of them singletons. Sequenced material: peripheral blood. These receptors came from a woman over 75 with active COVID-19. The conserved cysteine and the conserved F or W are not part of the CDR3 here.

V gene	J gene	CDR3 protein
TRBV7-8	TRBJ2-2	AWGGLDTGELF
TRBV29-1	TRBJ2-5	SVTLYRGSQETQY
TRBV6-2/TRBV6-3	TRBJ1-1	ASSRGGTATEAF
TRBV12-3/TRBV12-4	TRBJ1-2	ASSLFRNYGYT
TRBV7-9	TRBJ2-7	ASSLGTGGFFLEQY
TRBV7-9	TRBJ1-5	ASSLGANQPQH
TRBV6-2/TRBV6-3	TRBJ1-1	ASSYSPSTGLNTEAF
TRBV30	TRBJ1-1	AWSVRGGTEAF
TRBV2	TRBJ1-4	ASKQGGEKLF
TRBV6-2/TRBV6-3	TRBJ2-3	ASSLAGAQY
TRBV11-2	TRBJ2-7	ASSSSGTVYEQY
TRBV9	TRBJ2-1	ASSAPLAGRSYNEQF
TRBV7-9	TRBJ1-4	ASSRGQGATNEKLF
TRBV6-1	TRBJ2-5	ASSEWLAGNQETQY
TRBV30	TRBJ2-1	ASTILQGSYNEQF
TRBV28	TRBJ1-5	ASSRGGQNNQPQH
TRBV15	TRBJ1-2	ATSRETGLTIGYT
TRBV3-1/TRBV3-2	TRBJ2-6	ASSARFSGANVLT
TRBV3-1/TRBV3-2	TRBJ1-2	ASSPTAGHYGYT
TRBV18	TRBJ2-3	ASSPLGLAGGVTTQY
TRBV19	TRBJ2-2	ASTGTSGGSGELF
TRBV7-9	TRBJ1-2	ASTFRGYGYT
TRBV25-1	TRBJ2-3	ASSAAKLARSTDTQY
TRBV20-1	TRBJ2-1	SATDRGRNEQF
TRBV12-3/TRBV12-4	TRBJ1-1	ASSLTQGGAF
TRBV9	TRBJ2-3	ASSVTGADTQY
TRBV19	TRBJ1-5	ASRGTGNQPQH
TRBV7-2	TRBJ2-7	ASSALAAYEQY
TRBV7-2	TRBJ2-1	ASSLGGGAWEEQF
TRBV19	TRBJ2-3	ASSRRTDTQY
TRBV5-1	TRBJ2-7	ASSLEAGQGSYEQY
TRBV6-5	TRBJ2-1	ASNPRERAYNEQF
TRBV7-2	TRBJ2-1	ASSLVGGFYNEQF
TRBV6-6	TRBJ2-7	ASSDRGILSYEQY
TRBV30	TRBJ2-3	AWSVSGVGDTQY
TRBV5-1	TRBJ2-2	ASSLYGGRGTGELF
TRBV18	TRBJ2-3	ASSPDREADTQY
TRBV5-4	TRBJ2-7	ASSLDGGSIGREQY
TRBV27	TRBJ2-3	ASSFLGLASDTQY
TRBV7-2	TRBJ1-6	ASSLDRGLGSPLH
TRBV19	TRBJ1-1	ASTSIEGRGATEAF
TRBV27	TRBJ1-5	ASSLGTGGPQH
TRBV6-1	TRBJ1-1	ASSETPGTEAF
TRBV6-5	TRBJ1-6	ASKEAGNSPLH
TRBV29-1	TRBJ1-5	SVVADSNQPQH
TRBV9	TRBJ2-3	ASSPRGGLTDTQY
TRBV5-1	TRBJ2-5	ASSSGDLGGAETQY
TRBV3-1/TRBV3-2	TRBJ2-5	ASSPLAGGRYQETQY
TRBV9	TRBJ2-1	ASGVGRDNEQF
TRBV5-4	TRBJ2-7	ASSRPGRGSYEQY
TRBV19	TRBJ1-2	ASSIWTGINYGYT